The 15 T cell receptor beta chains presented below share a single source sample, sequenced in a study of OX40 agonist ivuxolimab in advanced cancers. Assay used: immunoSEQ multiplex PCR; TCRdb lists only in-frame clones, some missing. The data show 96,000 or so clones, approximately 80% seen once. Sequencing used CD4+ or CD8+ T cells sorted from blood, obtained in a trial of the OX40 agonist ivuxolimab. The receptors stem from an adult with an advanced solid tumor such as melanoma, head and neck, liver or kidney cancer.

J is TRBJ1-2 and V is TRBV7-9; 10 positions match TRBD1. CDR1 is SEHNR, CDR2 FQNEAQ, per germline (reference sequence). Trimming removed 2 bases from V and 3 bases from J; junction bases left unmatched: 6. This CDR3 is 16 amino acids long. The CDR3 is CASSLRQGAEDYGYTF. The CDR3 coding sequence is TGTGCCAGCAGCTTACGACAGGGGGCTGAAGACTATGGCTACACCTTC.

The table lists this clone with a few counts. The rearrangement uses TRBV12-5 and TRBJ2-5; TRBD2 agrees at 7 bases. This CDR3 has 14 residues. Germline V gives CDR1 LGHNT, CDR2 FRNRAP. The trim removed 2 bases at V and 2 bases at J, leaving 2 bases unmatched. The CDR3 is CASGLSGVQETQYF. CDR3 in DNA: TGTGCTAGTGGTTTGAGCGGGGTACAAGAGACCCAGTACTTC.

The chain links TRBV20-1 to TRBJ1-1; tentatively, D is TRBD1 (5 bases). The CDR3 consists of 11 residues. Between the trimmed V and J ends, which lost 3 bases and 11 bases, there was a span of 13 bases. From germline, CDR1 is DFQATT and CDR2 SNEGSKA (reference sequence). CDR3 sequence: CSASPAREAFF. CDR3 coding DNA: TGCAGTGCTAGCCCAGCCAGGGAGGCTTTCTTT.

This chain uses TRBV4-3 with TRBJ1-1, with 9 bases matching TRBD1. The CDR3 totals 15 residues. Germline V CDR1 and CDR2: LGHNA, YSLEER. V dropped 3 bases and J dropped 5; count of bases not matched to a gene: 7. The CDR3 bases are TGCGCCAGCAGCCAGTACAGGGGGCGGATTACTGAAGCTTTCTTT. It translates to CASSQYRGRITEAFF.

This chain uses TRBV7-2 with TRBJ1-1; TRBD1 aligns across 10 bases. Trimming cost V 5 bases and J 0 bases; bases outside gene matches: 6. Germline loops: CDR1 SGHTA, CDR2 FQGNSA. The CDR3 loop spans 16 amino acids. CDR3 coding DNA: TGTGCCAGCAGCGGGTGGACAGGGGGTATGAACACTGAAGCTTTCTTT. This encodes CASSGWTGGMNTEAFF.

The chain recombines TRBV11-2 with TRBJ1-5; a possible D gene is TRBD1 (5 bases). Between the trimmed V and J ends, which lost 2 bases and 0 bases, there was a span of 8 bases. Germline V lookup: CDR1 SGHAT, CDR2 FQNNGV. The CDR3 is 15 residues long. The CDR3 spells CASSLNRHSNQPQHF. CDR3 sequence (DNA): TGTGCCAGCAGCTTAAACAGGCATAGCAATCAGCCCCAGCATTTT.

The chain is built from TRBV27 and TRBJ1-2; 8 bases line up with TRBD1. There are 18 residues in the CDR3. V lost 5 bases and J lost 0; bases outside the gene matches: 14. CDR1 is MNHEY, CDR2 SMNVEV, per germline (reference sequence). CDR3 sequence: CASSKDGQGTPPNYGYTF. The CDR3 DNA reads as TGTGCCAGCAGTAAAGACGGACAGGGAACCCCGCCTAACTATGGCTACACCTTC.

This rearrangement joins TRBV29-1 to TRBJ1-4; 8 bases match TRBD1. This CDR3 has 13 residues. V was pared by 6 bases and J by 7 bases, with 7 bases of the junction left unmatched. The germline V gene encodes CDR1 SQVTM and CDR2 ANQGSEA. The CDR3 coding sequence is TGCAGCGTGAAACTTCAGGGGGCTGAAAAACTGTTTTTT. As protein: CSVKLQGAEKLFF.

The chain recombines TRBV19 with TRBJ1-6; 10 bases fit TRBD1. CDR1 LNHDA and CDR2 SQIVND come from the germline V gene (reference sequence). The V and J ends lost 5 bases and 7 bases, in that order; junction bases with no gene match: 8. The CDR3 loop spans 16 amino acids. CDR3 DNA: TGTGCCAGTAGTCTGAGACAGGGGGCGAGGAATTCACCCCTCCACTTT. The encoded protein is CASSLRQGARNSPLHF. The variable domain in full, completed from reference TRBV19 and TRBJ1-6, reads DGGITQSPKYLFRKEGQNVTLSCEQNLNHDAMYWYRQDPGQGLRLIYYSQIVNDFQKGDIAEGYSVSREKKESFPLTVTSAQKNPTAFYLCASSLRQGARNSPLHFGNGTRLTVT.

The chain joins TRBV7-9 to TRBJ2-6; TRBD1 matches at 12 bases. This CDR3 contains 18 residues. The ends lost 4 bases at V and 5 bases at J; junction bases unmatched: 9. The germline V gene has CDR1 SEHNR and CDR2 FQNEAQ (reference sequence). The CDR3: CASSSLRDRGRWANVLTF. CDR3 bases: TGTGCCAGCAGCTCCCTCCGGGACAGGGGGCGCTGGGCCAACGTCCTGACTTTC. Based on the CDR3 plus reference TRBV7-9 and TRBJ2-6, the full variable domain is DTGVSQNPRHKITKRGQNVTFRCDPISEHNRLYWYRQTLGQGPEFLTYFQNEAQLEKSRLLSDRFSAERPKGSFSTLEIQRTEQGDSAMYLCASSSLRDRGRWANVLTFGAGSRLTVL.

This chain joins TRBV12-5 and TRBJ2-3, with D uncertain. The CDR3 totals 12 residues. Trimming cost V 0 bases and J 4 bases, with 2 bases left between them. Germline loops: CDR1 LGHNT, CDR2 FRNRAP. The CDR3 spells CASGLVPDTQYF. The CDR3, as DNA: TGTGCTAGTGGTTTGGTACCAGATACGCAGTATTTT.

Points on this clone: This specimen includes other DNA sequences encoding the same CDR3. The rearrangement links TRBV5-1 to TRBJ1-2, with 7 bases that match TRBD1. After removal of 3 bases from V and 2 bases from J, the junction contained 4 bases not matched to a gene. Germline values: CDR1 SGHRS, CDR2 YFSETQ. CDR3 size: 14 residues. The DNA of the CDR3 is TGCGCCAGCAGCTCGCGGGACAGAAACTATGGCTACACCTTC. Protein sequence: CASSSRDRNYGYTF.

The chain recombines TRBV5-4 with TRBJ2-7; no reliable D call. The CDR3 runs 10 residues. Germline CDR1 is SGHNT and CDR2 is YYREEE (reference sequence). V lost 2 bases to trimming and J lost 7 bases, with 4 bases between them. CDR3 nucleotide sequence: TGTGCCAGCAGCTTCGGGGAGCAGTACTTC. It yields the protein CASSFGEQYF.

The chain couples TRBV7-2 to TRBJ2-7, with TRBD2 as a possible D gene (7 bases). Germline V gene data show CDR1 as SGHTA and CDR2 as FQGNSA. The V end was cut by 0 bases, the J end by 4 bases, with 13 bases between. The CDR3 is 15 residues long. CDR3 bases: TGTGCCAGCAGCTTAGCGAGGGGGGGCCGGTACGAGCAGTACTTC. It translates to CASSLARGGRYEQYF.

This rearrangement joins TRBV7-8 to TRBJ2-5; 13 positions agree with TRBD2. The CDR3 is made up of 18 amino acids. Trimming removed 1 base from V and 5 bases from J; junction bases left unmatched: 10. Germline V gene data show CDR1 as SGHVS and CDR2 as FQNEAQ. CDR3 loop: CASSLEVTSGRARETQYF. Written as DNA, the CDR3 is TGTGCCAGCAGCTTAGAGGTTACTAGCGGGAGGGCCCGTGAGACCCAGTACTTC.